Below, 21 T cell receptor beta chains from the same sample are listed, as sequenced in a study of Graves' ophthalmopathy and Graves' hyperthyroidism. TCR beta CDR3 regions were amplified from RNA transcripts. A first-round RT-PCR used HTBI primers, followed by a second-round multiplex PCR. TCRdb called the multiplex PCR reads again in MiXCR, with one record for every CDR3 protein. This table holds about 400,000 distinct CDR3 sequences, over 20% found once. Sequenced: peripheral blood. These receptor sequences come from a woman aged 18-29 years with stable Graves' hyperthyroidism.

This clonotype was recorded many times. One end of the junction varies from germline; a read error may be responsible. This sequence joins TRBV6-2 or TRBV6-3 and TRBJ2-2; 8 bases fit TRBD2. The V gene's germline CDR1 is MNHEY and CDR2 SVGEGT. This CDR3 contains 18 residues. The CDR3 sequence is CASSYSASGHLNTGELLF. As DNA, the CDR3 is TGTGCCAGCAGTTACTCAGCTAGCGGGCATCTTAACACCGGGGAGCTGCTTTTT.

This clonotype was observed many times. As DNA, the CDR3 is TGTGCCAGCAGGCCACTCCAGGGTGGCAATCAGCCCCAGCATTTT. Protein sequence: CASRPLQGGNQPQHF. The chain links TRBV2 to TRBJ1-5, with D possibly matching TRBD1 (5 bases). Germline CDR1 and CDR2: SNHLY and FYNNEI. CDR3 length: 15 residues. The V end was cut by 6 bases, the J end by 2 bases, with 14 bases between.

This clonotype was found many times. CDR3 in amino acids: CASSLSGVDTEAFF. CDR3 nucleotide sequence: TGTGCCAGCAGTTTATCCGGGGTGGACACTGAAGCTTTCTTT. The chain is built from TRBV28 and TRBJ1-1; D gene ambiguous. Trimming removed 1 base at V and 3 bases at J, with 9 bases between. CDR1 and CDR2 from the germline V gene are MDHEN and SYDVKM. The CDR3 is 14 residues long. Based on the CDR3 plus reference TRBV28 and TRBJ1-1, the full variable domain is DVKVTQSSRYLVKRTGEKVFLECVQDMDHENMFWYRQDPGLGLRLIYFSYDVKMKEKGDIPEGYSVSREKKERFSLILESASTNQTSMYLCASSLSGVDTEAFFGQGTRLTVV.

This clonotype was seen repeatedly, ten times or more. This sequence joins TRBV13 and TRBJ1-1; unclear D gene. CDR1 and CDR2 from the germline V gene are PRHDT and FYEKMQ (reference sequence). CDR3 length: 14 residues. Trimming removed 0 bases from V and 3 bases from J, with 8 bases in between. The CDR3 protein is CASSLGDRDTEAFF. CDR3 nucleotides: TGTGCCAGCAGCTTAGGGGATCGGGACACTGAAGCTTTCTTT.

This clonotype was seen ten or more times. This rearrangement joins TRBV30 to TRBJ1-2, with a possible D match to TRBD1 (6 bases). This CDR3 is built from 17 residues. Germline loops: CDR1 GTSNPN, CDR2 SVGIG (reference sequence). Trimming cost V 2 bases and J 4 bases, with 23 bases left between them. CDR3 region: CAWSPRPLRQESYGYTF. For the CDR3, the DNA is TGTGCCTGGAGTCCTCGTCCTTTAAGACAGGAAAGCTATGGCTACACCTTC. Using reference TRBV30 and TRBJ1-2 for the parts outside the CDR3, the full variable domain is SQTIHQWPATLVQPVGSPLSLECTVEGTSNPNLYWYRQAAGRGLQLLFYSVGIGQISSEVPQNLSASRPQDRQFILSSKKLLLSDSGFYLCAWSPRPLRQESYGYTFGSGTRLTVV.

Many counts were recorded for this clonotype. The CDR3 coding sequence is TGTGCCAGCAGCCCTAGGACAGGCTCTGGAAACACCATATATTTT. Its protein is CASSPRTGSGNTIYF. The chain joins TRBV11-2 to TRBJ1-3; 7 bases line up with TRBD1. Germline V gene sequence: CDR1 SGHAT, CDR2 FQNNGV. The CDR3 extends over 15 amino acids. V lost 5 bases, J lost 0 bases, and 4 bases stayed unmatched.

This chain joins TRBV29-1 and TRBJ1-6; 9 bases match TRBD1. Germline V gene data show CDR1 as SQVTM and CDR2 as ANQGSEA. V shed 6 bases, J shed 10 bases, and the junction held 7 bases outside the gene matches. The CDR3 has 13 residues. The CDR3 DNA sequence: TGCAGCGTGCAACAGGGGGCGCAGTCACCCCTCCACTTT. It encodes CSVQQGAQSPLHF.

This clonotype was seen repeatedly, ten times or more. The junction shows a germline mismatch at one end, possibly a read error. The chain has TRBV24-1 and TRBJ2-4; a possible D gene is TRBD1 (6 bases). CDR1 is KGHDR and CDR2 is SFDVKD in the germline V gene. This CDR3 comprises 15 residues. The CDR3 sequence: CATSDYRWDKNIKYF. In nucleotides, the CDR3 is TGTGCCACCAGTGATTACCGTTGGGACAAAAACATTAAGTACTTC.

This clonotype was seen at least ten times. This chain links TRBV7-2 with TRBJ2-7; D might be TRBD2 (5 bases). The germline V gene encodes CDR1 SGHTA and CDR2 FQGNSA. Deletions cut 3 bases from V and 7 bases from J, with 10 bases between. CDR3 length: 12 residues. The CDR3 DNA reads TGTGCCAGCAGCTTGGGAGTGGGGGAGCAGTACTTC. This translates into CASSLGVGEQYF.

This clonotype was detected only a few times. The chain recombines TRBV30 with TRBJ1-6; TRBD1 matches 7 bases. Germline CDR1 GTSNPN, CDR2 SVGIG (reference sequence). V was clipped by 1 base and J by 6 bases; unmatched bases: 3. There are 14 residues in the CDR3. The CDR3, as DNA: TGTGCCTGGAGTGGGGCAGGGGGTAATTCACCCCTCCACTTT. This sequence encodes CAWSGAGGNSPLHF.

This clonotype was seen at least ten times. Here the CDR3 DNA reads TGTGCCAGCAGCTTATTTGGGGGCGAGCAGTACTTC. Amino acid sequence: CASSLFGGEQYF. V gene TRBV7-9 combines with J gene TRBJ2-7, with D possibly called TRBD1 or TRBD2 (5 bases each). V lost 2 bases and J lost 6, with 8 bases in between. The germline CDR1 and CDR2 sequences are SEHNR and FQNEAQ (reference sequence). CDR3 length: 12 amino acids.

The table lists this clonotype with a count of one. This chain connects TRBV19 to TRBJ2-2; 10 bases line up with TRBD1. The CDR3 is made up of 14 amino acids. Losses at the gene ends were 9 bases for V and 7 bases for J; bases not matched to a gene: 8. Germline V gives CDR1 LNHDA, CDR2 SQIVND (reference sequence). The CDR3 region is CASWTGGSGGELFF. The CDR3 DNA reads TGTGCCAGCTGGACAGGGGGAAGTGGCGGGGAGCTGTTTTTT.

This clonotype has more than one count but fewer than ten. This clone may be a read error of a much larger clone one base away. The chain has TRBV20-1 and TRBJ2-5; 12 nucleotides align to TRBD2. This CDR3 contains 15 residues. The germline V gene has CDR1 DFQATT and CDR2 SNEGSKA (reference sequence). V was pared by 2 bases and J by 7 bases, with 8 bases of the junction left unmatched. The CDR3 protein is CSARRLAGVAGTQYF. CDR3 in DNA: TGCAGTGCTAGAAGACTAGCGGGAGTCGCTGGGACCCAGTACTTC.

This clonotype was picked up one time. V usage is TRBV6-1 and J usage is TRBJ1-5, with TRBD1 matching over 8 bases. The V gene's germline CDR1 is MNHNS and CDR2 SASEGT. V was clipped by 6 bases and J by 7 bases; unmatched bases: 11. The CDR3 sequence is 15 residues long. The CDR3 spells CASRPGGGYGQPQHF. CDR3 DNA: TGTGCCAGCAGACCAGGGGGCGGTTATGGCCAGCCCCAGCATTTT.

The rearrangement uses TRBV2 and TRBJ2-7; 7 nucleotides agree with TRBD1. This CDR3 has 13 residues. With V trimmed by 7 bases and J by 7 bases, 10 bases remained unmatched. Germline CDR1 SNHLY, CDR2 FYNNEI. The DNA of the CDR3 is TGTGCCAGCACCACCGGACAGGCCGGTGAGCAGTACTTC. It yields the protein CASTTGQAGEQYF.

For this clonotype: A read error may be the cause here, since a much bigger clone is one base away. V and J are TRBV18 and TRBJ1-6; the match to TRBD1 covers 7 bases. The CDR3 is 14 amino acids. Germline V gene lookup returns CDR1 KGHSH and CDR2 LQKENI. CDR3 in amino acids: CASSPRGTNSHLHF. The CDR3 region has the DNA TGTGCCAGCTCACCCAGGGGGACTAATTCACACCTCCACTTT. Complete variable domain (other parts from reference TRBV18 and TRBJ1-6): NAGVMQNPRHLVRRRGQEARLRCSPMKGHSHVYWYRQLPEEGLKFMVYLQKENIIDESGMPKERFSAEFPKEGPSILRIQQVVRGDSAAYFCASSPRGTNSHLHFGNGTRLTVT.

The chain joins TRBV14 to TRBJ2-2; no definite D call. CDR1 is SGHDN, CDR2 FVKESK, per germline. V was shortened by 3 bases and J by 1 base, with 9 bases between the two germline ends. The CDR3 contains 15 residues. The CDR3: CASSHSTENTGELFF. CDR3 DNA: TGTGCCAGCAGCCATTCGACGGAGAACACCGGGGAGCTGTTTTTT.

The chain joins TRBV10-3 to TRBJ1-1; perhaps TRBD1 as D (5 bases). The CDR3 covers 13 residues. Germline V gene data show CDR1 as ENHRY and CDR2 as SYGVKD. Trimming shortened V by 8 bases and J by 0 bases, and 10 bases separated the two germline ends. The CDR3 here is CAIGDGMNTEAFF. The CDR3 DNA reads TGTGCCATCGGGGACGGAATGAACACTGAAGCTTTCTTT.

This clonotype has a count of ten or more. The V call is TRBV6-1, the J call TRBJ2-4; perhaps TRBD1 as D (7 bases). The CDR3 sequence is 15 residues long. Between the trimmed V and J ends, which lost 1 base and 7 bases, there was a span of 14 bases. Germline V gene lookup returns CDR1 MNHNS and CDR2 SASEGT. CDR3 loop: CASSEDAGGWNIQYF. CDR3 coding DNA: TGTGCCAGCAGTGAAGATGCAGGGGGGTGGAACATTCAGTACTTC.

This clonotype was counted at least ten times. The chain joins TRBV3-1 to TRBJ2-2, with D possibly TRBD2 on 6 matching bases. The CDR3 is made up of 14 amino acids. V lost 2 bases to trimming and J lost 9 bases, with 13 bases between them. CDR1 and CDR2 (germline): LGHDT, YNNKEL (reference sequence). CDR3 loop: CASSQSTSSRELFF. The CDR3 nucleotides read TGTGCCAGCAGCCAATCCACTAGCTCCCGGGAGCTGTTTTTT.

Written as DNA, the CDR3 is TGCAGCGGTCAGGACAGGGCCTACGAGCAGTACTTC. Translating gives CSGQDRAYEQYF. This chain joins TRBV20-1 and TRBJ2-7; 8 bases align to TRBD1. Per germline, CDR1 DFQATT and CDR2 SNEGSKA (reference sequence). The CDR3 is made up of 12 amino acids.